This TCR beta chain appears in the sequencing data of a study of T cells in Graves' hyperthyroidism and ophthalmopathy. In this sample, this clonotype turned up a few times. Its antigen is not known. Amplification targeted TCR beta CDR3 regions from RNA transcripts. With the HTBI primer set, the TCR CDR3 went through a first round of RT-PCR. TCRdb passed the multiplex PCR reads through MiXCR, listing each CDR3 protein once. This sample has around 700,000 distinct CDR3 sequences, with about 19% found just once. Germline V gives CDR1 MNHNS, CDR2 SASEGT. Trimming left V 0 bases short and J 9 bases short, with 18 bases between. There are 16 residues in the CDR3. Study-wide results and limits: Patients with ophthalmopathy were separated from those with stable hyperthyroidism by a 13 V-J model.

Patients aged 18 to 65 with hyperthyroidism were newly diagnosed, with duration under 2 months. The source is a woman aged 45-65 years with Graves' hyperthyroidism that later progressed to Graves' ophthalmopathy. The sequenced sample consisted of blood. V usage is TRBV6-1 and J usage is TRBJ2-1; D perhaps matches TRBD1 (5 bases). This chain's CDR3 is CASSEAGAKGLGEQFF. As DNA, the CDR3 is TGTGCCAGCAGTGAAGCAGGGGCCAAAGGGTTGGGTGAGCAGTTCTTC.